The 15 T cell receptor beta chains given below trace back to one sample, sequenced in a study of post-analysis software for immune sequencing data. Study results and caveats: A handful of TRBV segments were significantly more frequent in patients than in controls. TRBV5-6, TRBV5-1 and TRBV20-1 were among these segments.

What these receptors recognize is not known. Prepared libraries of TCR beta cDNA carried unique molecular identifiers. TCRdb re-analysed the PCR reads in MiXCR, keeping a single row per CDR3 protein. There are about 540,000 distinct CDR3 sequences in the sample; around a third occur only once, and approximately 5.4% lies in the top ten. Sample: blood. Receptors originate from a girl younger than 18 with multiple sclerosis.

V and J are TRBV5-1 and TRBJ2-5, with D possibly being TRBD1 (6 bases). CDR3 length equals 14 residues. Germline V gives CDR1 SGHRS, CDR2 YFSETQ. The germline V and J ends were trimmed by 0 bases and 4 bases, with 10 bases remaining between them. In DNA, the CDR3 is TGCGCCAGCAGCTTGGCCACCAGGGGAGAGACCCAGTACTTC. This codes for CASSLATRGETQYF.

The chain links TRBV5-5 to TRBJ1-6, with a possible D match to TRBD1 (6 bases). From germline, CDR1 is SGHKS and CDR2 YYEKEE (reference sequence). The CDR3 length is 15 residues. Trimming removed 3 bases at V and 7 bases at J, with 14 bases between. The chain's CDR3 is CASSSQWGANSPLHF. The DNA for the CDR3 is TGTGCCAGCAGCTCTCAGTGGGGGGCGAATTCACCCCTCCACTTT.

This clonotype was observed a few times. The chain is built from TRBV11-2 and TRBJ2-1; D may match TRBD1 or TRBD2 (6 bases each). V lost 5 bases to trimming and J lost 3 bases, with 17 bases between them. Germline values: CDR1 SGHAT, CDR2 FQNNGV. CDR3 length equals 16 residues. CDR3 coding DNA: TGTGCCAGCAGCCGGGGGACACTCCCCAACTACAATGAGCAGTTCTTC. Its translation: CASSRGTLPNYNEQFF. Looking up the rest from reference TRBV11-2 and TRBJ2-1 gives the full variable domain: EAGVAQSPRYKIIEKRQSVAFWCNPISGHATLYWYQQILGQGPKLLIQFQNNGVVDDSQLPKDRFSAERLKGVDSTLKIQPAKLEDSAVYLCASSRGTLPNYNEQFFGPGTRLTVL.

The chain is built from TRBV7-3 and TRBJ1-1; D gene uncertain. The V gene's germline CDR1 is SGHTA and CDR2 FQGTGA. CDR3 length: 13 amino acids. V gave up 3 bases and J gave up 3 bases, with 8 bases separating them. DNA for the CDR3: TGTGCCAGCAGCTTTCAAATGGACACTGAAGCTTTCTTT. This encodes CASSFQMDTEAFF.

The genes are TRBV5-5 and TRBJ1-5; D call uncertain. V dropped 5 bases and J dropped 0 bases, with 9 bases sitting between them. Germline values: CDR1 SGHKS, CDR2 YYEKEE (reference sequence). The CDR3 totals 14 residues. CDR3 bases: TGTGCCAGCAGTTCTCTTTTTAGCAATCAGCCCCAGCATTTT. Translating it yields CASSSLFSNQPQHF.

The chain is built from TRBV29-1 and TRBJ1-2, with D possibly being TRBD1 (6 bases). The V gene's germline CDR1 is SQVTM and CDR2 ANQGSEA. Trimming took off 4 bases at V and 8 bases at J, with 14 bases between the two ends. The CDR3 is made up of 12 amino acids. Here the CDR3 reads CSVVGGARGYTF. CDR3 nucleotide sequence: TGCAGCGTTGTAGGGGGGGCGAGGGGCTACACCTTC.

The V call is TRBV7-2, the J call TRBJ2-5, with 7 bases identical to TRBD1. CDR3 length equals 15 residues. CDR1 is SGHTA, CDR2 FQGNSA, per germline. J gave up 2 bases and V 1 base, and 4 bases lay outside the gene matches. The CDR3 reads CASSLDGTEQETQYF. The CDR3 region has the DNA TGTGCCAGCAGCTTAGACGGGACAGAGCAAGAGACCCAGTACTTC. The whole variable domain, remainder taken from reference TRBV7-2 and TRBJ2-5, is GAGVSQSPSNKVTEKGKDVELRCDPISGHTALYWYRQSLGQGLEFLIYFQGNSAPDKSGLPSDRFSAERTGGSVSTLTIQRTQQEDSAVYLCASSLDGTEQETQYFGPGTRLLVL.

V gene TRBV7-2 combines with J gene TRBJ2-6; 11 nucleotides agree with TRBD2. The CDR3 is made up of 18 amino acids. J gave up 4 bases and V 5 bases, and 10 bases lay outside the gene matches. Germline V lookup: CDR1 SGHTA, CDR2 FQGNSA. The DNA of the CDR3 is TGTGCCAGCAGCCTTGGGCTAGCGGGGGGTACGGGGGCCAACGTCCTGACTTTC. This translates into CASSLGLAGGTGANVLTF.

This clonotype was observed a handful of times. CDR3 loop: CSAGVGGFEQYF. CDR3 DNA: TGCAGTGCCGGGGTAGGGGGCTTCGAGCAGTACTTC. J is TRBJ2-7 and V is TRBV20-1, with TRBD1 matching 7 bases. The V gene end was trimmed by 6 bases and the J gene end by 6 bases; junction bases not matched to a gene: 8. Per germline, CDR1 DFQATT and CDR2 SNEGSKA (reference sequence). The CDR3 is 12 amino acids.

This clonotype came up a few times. The V and J genes are TRBV7-2 and TRBJ2-3; no clear D gene. CDR3 length: 15 residues. In germline, CDR1 is SGHTA, CDR2 FQGNSA. V gave up 4 bases and J gave up 2 bases, with 13 bases separating them. The chain's CDR3 is CASSSTGWYTDTQYF. The CDR3 DNA follows: TGTGCCAGCAGCTCGACGGGCTGGTACACAGATACGCAGTATTTT.

The chain employs TRBV28 and TRBJ2-7, with a possible D match to TRBD2 (5 bases). The J call is in doubt because the DNA end fits TRBJ2-5 better. The germline CDR1 and CDR2 sequences are MDHEN and SYDVKM. The CDR3 runs to 15 residues. CDR3: CASSFNPGSRGTQYF. In DNA, the CDR3 is TGTGCCAGCAGTTTTAACCCCGGCTCCCGGGGGACCCAGTACTTC.

Only a few counts were recorded for this clonotype. This chain links TRBV9 with TRBJ1-5, with D uncertain. CDR1 and CDR2 (germline): SGDLS, YYNGEE. This CDR3 spans 15 amino acids. V was trimmed by 4 bases and J by 2 bases, leaving 13 bases between them. The chain's CDR3 is CASSPWIDGNQPQHF. Here the CDR3 DNA reads TGTGCCAGCAGCCCCTGGATTGACGGCAATCAGCCCCAGCATTTT.

The rearrangement uses TRBV9 and TRBJ1-6; D is ambiguous. V was cut by 3 bases and J by 17 bases, with 21 bases left in between. Germline assignment: CDR1 SGDLS and CDR2 YYNGEE. CDR3 length equals 14 residues. The DNA of the CDR3 is TGTGCCAGCAGCGCCACCCCAGATCTCGGGGTTTTCCACTTT. This gives the protein CASSATPDLGVFHF.

In this sample, this clonotype turned up a few times. This rearrangement joins TRBV20-1 to TRBJ2-1, with D tentatively TRBD1 or TRBD2 (5 bases each). Trimming took 6 bases from V and 0 from J, leaving 15 bases between them. This CDR3 is 15 amino acids long. Germline CDR1 is DFQATT and CDR2 is SNEGSKA (reference sequence). DNA of the CDR3: TGCAGTGCCTGGGACGGAAGGAGCTCCTACAATGAGCAGTTCTTC. This codes for CSAWDGRSSYNEQFF.

The gene calls are TRBV7-2 and TRBJ1-4; D is perhaps TRBD1 (5 bases). The germline V and J ends were trimmed by 5 bases and 7 bases, with 14 bases remaining between them. CDR1 is SGHTA and CDR2 is FQGNSA in the germline V gene. This CDR3 has 14 amino acids. Written as DNA, the CDR3 is TGTGCCAGCAGCGTAAGGGACGGGGCTGAAAAACTGTTTTTT. Its translation: CASSVRDGAEKLFF.